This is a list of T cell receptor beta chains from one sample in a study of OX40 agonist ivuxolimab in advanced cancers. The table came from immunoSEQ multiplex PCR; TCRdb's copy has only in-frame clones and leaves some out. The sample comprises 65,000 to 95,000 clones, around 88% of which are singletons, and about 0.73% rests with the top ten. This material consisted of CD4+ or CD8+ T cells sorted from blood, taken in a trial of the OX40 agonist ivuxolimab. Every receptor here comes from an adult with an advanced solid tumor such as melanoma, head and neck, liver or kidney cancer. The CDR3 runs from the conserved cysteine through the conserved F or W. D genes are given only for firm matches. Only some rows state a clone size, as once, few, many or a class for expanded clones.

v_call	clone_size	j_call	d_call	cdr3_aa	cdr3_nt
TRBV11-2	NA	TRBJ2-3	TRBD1	CASSQGQGRYTQYF	TGTGCCAGCAGCCAAGGACAGGGGAGGTATACGCAGTATTTT
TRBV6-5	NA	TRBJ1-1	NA	CASSYSGGGAFF	TGTGCCAGCAGTTATTCCGGCGGGGGGGCTTTCTTT
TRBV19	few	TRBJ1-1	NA	CASSIASGTMNTEAFF	TGTGCCAGTAGTATAGCCTCCGGGACAATGAACACTGAAGCTTTCTTT
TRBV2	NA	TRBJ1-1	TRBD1	CASSRDRGRTEAFF	TGTGCCAGCAGTCGGGACAGGGGGCGAACTGAAGCTTTCTTT
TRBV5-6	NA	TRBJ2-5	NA	CASSQRNEQYF	TGTGCCAGCAGCCAACGGAATGAGCAGTACTTC
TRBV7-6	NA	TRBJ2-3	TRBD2	CASSAGPGVAGELAGTDTQYF	TGTGCCAGCAGCGCAGGGCCGGGGGTAGCGGGAGAGTTAGCTGGCACAGATACGCAGTATTTT
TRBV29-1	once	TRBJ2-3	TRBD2	CSVGRGESTDTQYF	TGCAGCGTTGGGCGGGGGGAGAGCACAGATACGCAGTATTTT
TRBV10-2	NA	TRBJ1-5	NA	CASRAAGFNNQPQHF	TGCGCCAGCAGAGCCGCCGGGTTTAACAATCAGCCCCAGCATTTT
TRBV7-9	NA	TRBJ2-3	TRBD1	CASSPGTGVTDTQYF	TGTGCCAGCAGCCCAGGGACAGGGGTGACAGATACGCAGTATTTT
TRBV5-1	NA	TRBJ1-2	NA	CAMNRNGYTF	TGCGCCATGAACAGGAATGGCTACACCTTC
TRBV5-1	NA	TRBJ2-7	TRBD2	CASGTSEYEQYF	TGCGCCAGCGGGACTAGCGAGTACGAGCAGTACTTC
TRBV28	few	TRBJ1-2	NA	CASSPGRNYGYTF	TGTGCCAGCAGCCCGGGTCGAAACTATGGCTACACCTTC
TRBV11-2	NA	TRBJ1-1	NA	CASSPPLESAFF	TGTGCCAGCAGCCCTCCCCTGGAGTCAGCTTTCTTT
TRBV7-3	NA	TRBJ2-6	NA	CASSLAGANVLTF	TGTGCCAGCAGCTTAGCAGGGGCCAACGTCCTGACTTTC
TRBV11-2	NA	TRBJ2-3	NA	CASSLGGQGSTDTQYF	TGTGCCAGCAGCTTAGGAGGCCAGGGTAGCACAGATACGCAGTATTTT